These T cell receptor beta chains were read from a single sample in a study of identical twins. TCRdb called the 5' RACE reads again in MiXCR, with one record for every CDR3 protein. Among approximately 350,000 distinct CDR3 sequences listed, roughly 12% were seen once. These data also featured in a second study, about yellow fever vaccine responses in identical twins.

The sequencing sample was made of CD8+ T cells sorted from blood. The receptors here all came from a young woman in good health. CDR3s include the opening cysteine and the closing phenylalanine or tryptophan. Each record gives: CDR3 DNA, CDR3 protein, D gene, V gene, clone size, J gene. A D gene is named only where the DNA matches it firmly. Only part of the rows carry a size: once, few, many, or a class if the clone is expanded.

CDR3 DNA: TGTGCCAGCAGCTTATTCAGGGGGCCGGAAGAGACCCAGTACTTC; CDR3 protein: CASSLFRGPEETQYF; D gene: TRBD1; V gene: TRBV7-8; clone size: once; J gene: TRBJ2-5
CDR3 DNA: TGTGCCAGCAGCGTAGAGGAGGGGGGAGGGAACACTGAAGCTTTCTTT; CDR3 protein: CASSVEEGGGNTEAFF; D gene: .; V gene: TRBV9; clone size: .; J gene: TRBJ1-1
CDR3 DNA: TGTGCCAGCAGCGTCGACCTGGGAGGGACAATATACAATGAGCAGTTCTTC; CDR3 protein: CASSVDLGGTIYNEQFF; D gene: .; V gene: TRBV5-6; clone size: few; J gene: TRBJ2-1
CDR3 DNA: TGTGCCAGCAGTGATTTTCTCATGGGTCTATTGAGCACTGAAGCTTTCTTT; CDR3 protein: CASSDFLMGLLSTEAFF; D gene: .; V gene: TRBV6-1; clone size: many; J gene: TRBJ1-1
CDR3 DNA: TGTGCCAGCAGCCAAGAGCGTGGGGGGGCGGGATACAATGAGCAGTTCTTC; CDR3 protein: CASSQERGGAGYNEQFF; D gene: .; V gene: TRBV14; clone size: .; J gene: TRBJ2-1
CDR3 DNA: TGTGCCAGCAGCCGCGGACAGAAAGCTGGCTACACCTTC; CDR3 protein: CASSRGQKAGYTF; D gene: .; V gene: TRBV7-9; clone size: .; J gene: TRBJ1-2
CDR3 DNA: TGTGCCAGCAGCCCCTCGGGGCTCCGCAATCAGCCCCAGCATTTT; CDR3 protein: CASSPSGLRNQPQHF; D gene: .; V gene: TRBV7-2; clone size: few; J gene: TRBJ1-5
CDR3 DNA: TGTGCTAGTGGTTTGCTACGCTCGGGACAGGGGCATCCCGGGGAGCTGTTTTTT; CDR3 protein: CASGLLRSGQGHPGELFF; D gene: TRBD1; V gene: TRBV12-5; clone size: .; J gene: TRBJ2-2
CDR3 DNA: TGTGCCAGCAGTTACTCTGCAGTAACCACGTCTGGGGCCAACGTCCTGACTTTC; CDR3 protein: CASSYSAVTTSGANVLTF; D gene: .; V gene: TRBV6-5; clone size: .; J gene: TRBJ2-6
CDR3 DNA: TGCGCCAGCAGACGGACAGGTAGCAATCAGCCCCAGCATTTT; CDR3 protein: CASRRTGSNQPQHF; D gene: TRBD1; V gene: TRBV4-1; clone size: .; J gene: TRBJ1-5
CDR3 DNA: TGCAGTGCCGGGAACAGGGATGTCCACGAGCAGTACTTC; CDR3 protein: CSAGNRDVHEQYF; D gene: .; V gene: TRBV20-1; clone size: .; J gene: TRBJ2-7
CDR3 DNA: TGTGCCAGCAGCTTAGCTTCACCCCTCCACTTT; CDR3 protein: CASSLASPLHF; D gene: .; V gene: TRBV7-4; clone size: .; J gene: TRBJ1-6
CDR3 DNA: TGTGCCAGCAGCTTTGGAGGGGGAGGGCGGACCGGGGAGCTGTTTTTT; CDR3 protein: CASSFGGGGRTGELFF; D gene: .; V gene: TRBV7-8; clone size: .; J gene: TRBJ2-2
CDR3 DNA: TGCGCCAGCAGCTTCGGACAGGGCTCCTACGAGCAGTACTTC; CDR3 protein: CASSFGQGSYEQYF; D gene: TRBD1; V gene: TRBV5-1; clone size: many; J gene: TRBJ2-7
CDR3 DNA: TGTGCCAGCAGCTTCATACCCGGGGAGCTGTTTTTT; CDR3 protein: CASSFIPGELFF; D gene: .; V gene: TRBV5-6; clone size: .; J gene: TRBJ2-2
CDR3 DNA: TGCGCCAGCAGCCTGGACAGGGGGAACCCTCACAGCTCCTACAATGAGCAGTTCTTC; CDR3 protein: CASSLDRGNPHSSYNEQFF; D gene: TRBD1; V gene: TRBV5-1; clone size: few; J gene: TRBJ2-1
CDR3 DNA: TGTGCCAGCAGTTTCTTCAAAGCTAACTATGGCTACACCTTC; CDR3 protein: CASSFFKANYGYTF; D gene: .; V gene: TRBV27; clone size: few; J gene: TRBJ1-2
CDR3 DNA: TGCGCCAGCAGCTTGATTAGCGGGGACGCTTCCGAGCAGTACTTC; CDR3 protein: CASSLISGDASEQYF; D gene: TRBD2; V gene: TRBV5-1; clone size: few; J gene: TRBJ2-7
CDR3 DNA: TGTGCCAGCAGCCGTGTCAGGGGGCCCTACTACAATGAGCAGTTCTTC; CDR3 protein: CASSRVRGPYYNEQFF; D gene: TRBD1; V gene: TRBV7-8; clone size: many; J gene: TRBJ2-1
CDR3 DNA: TGTGCCAGCAGTCGCGTGGCAGGGGGCATACGTGAGCAGTTCTTC; CDR3 protein: CASSRVAGGIREQFF; D gene: TRBD1; V gene: TRBV12-3/TRBV12-4; clone size: few; J gene: TRBJ2-1
CDR3 DNA: TGCGCCAGCAGCACCGGGCTATCCTACGAGCAGTACTTC; CDR3 protein: CASSTGLSYEQYF; D gene: .; V gene: TRBV5-1; clone size: many; J gene: TRBJ2-7
CDR3 DNA: TGTGCCAGCAGTTTCTCCCTCCCAGGGGCAAACTATGGCTACACCTTC; CDR3 protein: CASSFSLPGANYGYTF; D gene: .; V gene: TRBV12-3/TRBV12-4; clone size: many; J gene: TRBJ1-2
CDR3 DNA: TGTGCCAGCAGCTTATGGTCGGGTGATGAGCAGTTCTTC; CDR3 protein: CASSLWSGDEQFF; D gene: .; V gene: TRBV7-7; clone size: few; J gene: TRBJ2-1
CDR3 DNA: TGCGCCAGCAGCCTGGGACTAGCGAGCTACGAGCAGTACTTC; CDR3 protein: CASSLGLASYEQYF; D gene: TRBD2; V gene: TRBV27; clone size: many; J gene: TRBJ2-7
CDR3 DNA: TGTGCCAGCACAGGCGGGAGCTCCTACGAGCAGTACTTC; CDR3 protein: CASTGGSSYEQYF; D gene: TRBD2; V gene: TRBV2; clone size: few; J gene: TRBJ2-7
CDR3 DNA: TGTGCCAGCAGTGATGGTCGGGAAACCGGGGAGCTGTTTTTT; CDR3 protein: CASSDGRETGELFF; D gene: .; V gene: TRBV2; clone size: many; J gene: TRBJ2-2
CDR3 DNA: TGTGCCAGCAGCTTCGACGGGGGGACCTACAATGAGCAGTTCTTC; CDR3 protein: CASSFDGGTYNEQFF; D gene: TRBD2; V gene: TRBV9; clone size: few; J gene: TRBJ2-1
CDR3 DNA: TGTGCCAGCAGCTTAGTCGGGGGGCCGCTTACTGGCTACACCTTC; CDR3 protein: CASSLVGGPLTGYTF; D gene: .; V gene: TRBV7-9; clone size: .; J gene: TRBJ1-2
CDR3 DNA: TGCGCCAGCAGGCCCGTTTCGGTACCCGGGGAGCTGTTTTTT; CDR3 protein: CASRPVSVPGELFF; D gene: .; V gene: TRBV4-1; clone size: .; J gene: TRBJ2-2
CDR3 DNA: TGCGCCAGCAGCCAAGGGTCGACGGTCGGATGGTCAGCTTTCTTT; CDR3 protein: CASSQGSTVGWSAFF; D gene: .; V gene: TRBV4-1; clone size: few; J gene: TRBJ1-1
CDR3 DNA: TGTGCCAGCAGTCCCTGGACTAGCGGACCCTACAATGAGCAGTTCTTC; CDR3 protein: CASSPWTSGPYNEQFF; D gene: TRBD2; V gene: TRBV27; clone size: many; J gene: TRBJ2-1
CDR3 DNA: TGCGCCAGCAGCCCCATAGACGGGAACACAGATACGCAGTATTTT; CDR3 protein: CASSPIDGNTDTQYF; D gene: .; V gene: TRBV5-1; clone size: .; J gene: TRBJ2-3
CDR3 DNA: TGTGCCAGCAACCGGGGGACTAGCGGGGGGGGTTACAATGAGCAGTTCTTC; CDR3 protein: CASNRGTSGGGYNEQFF; D gene: TRBD2; V gene: TRBV28; clone size: .; J gene: TRBJ2-1
CDR3 DNA: TGCGCCAGCAGTGAGTATGTAGCTTATACTGAAGCTTTCTTT; CDR3 protein: CASSEYVAYTEAFF; D gene: .; V gene: TRBV10-2; clone size: .; J gene: TRBJ1-1
CDR3 DNA: TGCAGCGTTACAGGGGGCGACACCGGGGAGCTGTTTTTT; CDR3 protein: CSVTGGDTGELFF; D gene: TRBD1; V gene: TRBV29-1; clone size: .; J gene: TRBJ2-2
CDR3 DNA: TGTGCCAGCAGTGAACAGCCTCTGGGTGAGCGGGGGCCGCTCACCGGGGAGCTGTTTTTT; CDR3 protein: CASSEQPLGERGPLTGELFF; D gene: TRBD2; V gene: TRBV25-1; clone size: .; J gene: TRBJ2-2
CDR3 DNA: TGTGCCAGCAGTTTAGGCACAGGGGGCGGCTACGAGCAGTACTTC; CDR3 protein: CASSLGTGGGYEQYF; D gene: TRBD1; V gene: TRBV12-3/TRBV12-4; clone size: many; J gene: TRBJ2-7
CDR3 DNA: TGTGCCAGCAAGGATAGCGCCATCTCCTACGAGCAGTACTTC; CDR3 protein: CASKDSAISYEQYF; D gene: .; V gene: TRBV27; clone size: few; J gene: TRBJ2-7
CDR3 DNA: TGTGCCAGCAGCAAAGTAAAAGGGACAGCACTTAACACAGATACGCAGTATTTT; CDR3 protein: CASSKVKGTALNTDTQYF; D gene: .; V gene: TRBV21-1; clone size: .; J gene: TRBJ2-3
CDR3 DNA: TGTGCCAGCAGCTTAAGAGACGCCAAAAACATTCAGTACTTC; CDR3 protein: CASSLRDAKNIQYF; D gene: .; V gene: TRBV11-2; clone size: .; J gene: TRBJ2-4
CDR3 DNA: TGTGCCACCAGCAGAGGGGCCCTCTCTGGGGCCAACGTCCTGACTTTC; CDR3 protein: CATSRGALSGANVLTF; D gene: .; V gene: TRBV15; clone size: .; J gene: TRBJ2-6
CDR3 DNA: TGTGCCAGCAGTGTTGAGACAGATAACACCGGGGAGCTGTTTTTT; CDR3 protein: CASSVETDNTGELFF; D gene: .; V gene: TRBV6-1; clone size: few; J gene: TRBJ2-2